Presented here are 17 T cell receptor beta chains from one specimen sequenced in a study of T cells in Graves' hyperthyroidism and ophthalmopathy. RNA transcripts were the template for amplifying TCR beta CDR3 regions. The HTBI primer set served for first-round RT-PCR of the TCR CDR3. TCRdb independently ran MiXCR on the multiplex PCR reads; one entry per CDR3 protein. The sample lists 500,000 to 750,000 distinct CDR3 sequences; around 14% were seen once. Sequencing was done on a sample of blood. The source of these receptors is a woman in her twenties or thirties with Graves' hyperthyroidism.

This chain links TRBV6-1 with TRBJ2-2; possibly TRBD2 for D (5 bases). The CDR3 consists of 13 residues. V lost 9 bases and J 1 base, leaving 9 bases between the germline ends. Germline CDR1 and CDR2: MNHNS and SASEGT. The CDR3 reads CASTLGNTGELFF. The CDR3 DNA reads TGTGCCAGTACACTAGGGAACACCGGGGAGCTGTTTTTT.

This clonotype has only a few counts. The J gene is TRBJ2-5, the V gene TRBV7-9; TRBD1 matches at 7 bases. The CDR3 runs to 13 residues. The V and J ends lost 6 bases and 2 bases, in that order; junction bases with no gene match: 3. CDR1 is SEHNR and CDR2 is FQNEAQ in the germline V gene (reference sequence). CDR3 sequence: CASSSTGQETQYF. CDR3 coding DNA: TGTGCCAGCAGTTCGACAGGGCAAGAGACCCAGTACTTC.

This clonotype was observed a few times. The chain employs TRBV29-1 and TRBJ2-3; 12 nucleotides align to TRBD2. The CDR3 spans 13 residues. Trimming cost V 6 bases and J 5 bases; bases outside gene matches: 3. CDR1 is SQVTM and CDR2 is ANQGSEA in the germline V gene. CDR3 in amino acids: CSVSSGRVDTQYF. As DNA, the CDR3 is TGCAGCGTCTCTAGCGGGAGGGTAGATACGCAGTATTTT.

This clonotype was seen a few times. The rearrangement links TRBV19 to TRBJ1-1; TRBD1 might be the D (6 bases). Germline CDR1 is LNHDA and CDR2 is SQIVND (reference sequence). CDR3 length: 15 residues. Trimming removed 2 bases from V and 0 bases from J, with 10 bases in between. Written as DNA, the CDR3 is TGTGCCAGTAGTATACAGGGGAGTTTGAACACTGAAGCTTTCTTT. Its protein is CASSIQGSLNTEAFF.

This clonotype has at least ten counts. The chain uses TRBV27 and TRBJ2-1; 16 bases are a match to TRBD2. The V gene's germline CDR1 is MNHEY and CDR2 SMNVEV (reference sequence). This CDR3 is built from 19 residues. V lost 4 bases, J lost 6 bases, and 12 bases stayed unmatched. The CDR3 bases are TGTGCCAGCAGTTCACTTGAACCCGGGACTAGCGGGAGGGGCAATGAGCAGTTCTTC. It is translated as CASSSLEPGTSGRGNEQFF.

The chain joins TRBV6-1 to TRBJ2-7; TRBD2 agrees at 14 bases. Germline trimming cut 8 bases from V and 3 bases from J; bases unmatched to any gene: 9. The CDR3 runs 16 residues. CDR1 and CDR2 from the germline V gene are MNHNS and SASEGT. The chain's CDR3 is CASDGTSGSGNYEQYF. The CDR3 nucleotides are TGTGCCAGCGACGGGACTAGCGGGAGTGGGAACTACGAGCAGTACTTC.

The chain uses TRBV20-1 and TRBJ1-5; 12 bases agree with TRBD1. V lost 5 bases, J lost 3 bases, and 5 bases stayed unmatched. Germline CDR1 is DFQATT and CDR2 is SNEGSKA (reference sequence). The CDR3 extends over 15 amino acids. For the CDR3, the DNA is TGCAGTGCTGGGACAGGGGGCCTTTACAATCAGCCCCAGCATTTT. As protein: CSAGTGGLYNQPQHF.

This clonotype showed up many times. The chain uses TRBV7-2 and TRBJ2-1; 9 bases map to TRBD2. The CDR3 contains 19 residues. Unmatched junction bases numbered 14, after V lost 4 bases and J lost 1 base. The germline CDR1 and CDR2 sequences are SGHTA and FQGNSA. CDR3 residues: CASSSPTTLAGSSYNEQFF. CDR3 coding DNA: TGTGCCAGCAGCTCACCAACAACTCTAGCGGGGTCGTCCTACAATGAGCAGTTCTTC.

The V call is TRBV20-1, the J call TRBJ2-3; 12 bases are shared with TRBD2. Germline V gene lookup returns CDR1 DFQATT and CDR2 SNEGSKA (reference sequence). The J segment lost 2 bases and the V segment lost 1 base, leaving 4 bases of the junction unmatched. This CDR3 contains 16 residues. DNA of the CDR3: TGCAGTGCTAGAGGACTAGCGGGAGAATTCACAGATACGCAGTATTTT. It encodes CSARGLAGEFTDTQYF.

The table lists this clonotype with many counts. The chain is built from TRBV7-2 and TRBJ2-3; 10 bases line up with TRBD2. The CDR3 has 16 residues. In germline, CDR1 is SGHTA, CDR2 FQGNSA. The trim removed 6 bases at V and 1 base at J, leaving 7 bases unmatched. CDR3 sequence: CASSKTGTSGTDTQYF. DNA for the CDR3: TGTGCCAGCAGTAAAACCGGGACTAGCGGCACAGATACGCAGTATTTT.

Comments on this clonotype: A read error may explain this, as a much larger clone is one base away. J is TRBJ2-1 and V is TRBV7-3; perhaps D is TRBD1 or TRBD2 (5 bases each). CDR3 length: 13 amino acids. Germline V CDR1 and CDR2: SGHTA, FQGTGA. The CDR3 region has the DNA TGTGCCAGCAGCTGGGGACCGAACAATGGGCAGTTCTTC. Protein sequence: CASSWGPNNGQFF.

This clonotype was seen a few times. The chain combines TRBV6-1 with TRBJ2-7; TRBD1 aligns across 9 bases. CDR3 length: 16 residues. From germline, CDR1 is MNHNS and CDR2 SASEGT. Trimming at V came to 5 bases and at J to 3 bases, leaving 11 bases not matched to a gene. CDR3 in amino acids: CASSSPGQGRIYEQYF. The DNA of the CDR3 is TGTGCCAGCAGTTCCCCGGGACAGGGTAGAATCTACGAGCAGTACTTC.

At least ten counts were recorded for this clonotype. The chain is built from TRBV2 and TRBJ2-3; D possibly matches TRBD1 or TRBD2 (6 bases each). V lost 6 bases to trimming and J lost 3 bases, with 13 bases between them. The CDR3 length is 14 residues. From germline, CDR1 is SNHLY and CDR2 FYNNEI. CDR3 sequence: CASSRQAGTDTQYF. The CDR3 bases are TGTGCCAGCAGCCGACAGGCGGGAACAGATACGCAGTATTTT.

In this sample, this clonotype turned up many times. This sequence joins TRBV7-2 and TRBJ2-1, with D perhaps given as TRBD1 or TRBD2 (5 bases each). The length of the CDR3 is 17 residues. Looked up from germline, CDR1 is SGHTA and CDR2 is FQGNSA. The V gene lost 2 bases and the J gene lost 4 bases, with 18 bases spanning the gap. The CDR3 region has the DNA TGTGCCAGCAGCTTACGCGTTAGTGGGACCAAATACAATGAGCAGTTCTTC. This translates into CASSLRVSGTKYNEQFF. The whole variable domain, filled in from reference TRBV7-2 and TRBJ2-1, reads GAGVSQSPSNKVTEKGKDVELRCDPISGHTALYWYRQSLGQGLEFLIYFQGNSAPDKSGLPSDRFSAERTGGSVSTLTIQRTQQEDSAVYLCASSLRVSGTKYNEQFFGPGTRLTVL.

This clonotype appeared a few times. The conserved final phenylalanine or tryptophan is absent from the CDR3, which likely points to a read error. CDR3 nucleotide sequence: TGTGCCAGCAGTTACAACAGAGTGAACACTGAAGCTTTCTCT. This sequence encodes CASSYNRVNTEAFS. The chain is built from TRBV6-9 and TRBJ1-1; D not certain. Trimming pared 3 bases from V and 0 bases from J, leaving 8 bases between. The CDR3 is 14 residues long. Germline V gene data show CDR1 as MNHGY and CDR2 as SVAAGI.

The chain joins TRBV12-3 or TRBV12-4 to TRBJ2-1; 12 nucleotides match TRBD2. V lost 7 bases, J lost 9 bases, and 10 bases stayed unmatched. There are 15 residues in the CDR3. CDR3 DNA: TGTGCCAGCATTGGTGAACTAGCGGGAGGCATTGAGCAGTTCTTC. It codes for CASIGELAGGIEQFF.

This clonotype was seen a few times. This chain connects TRBV19 to TRBJ2-2; D is unclear. Germline CDR1 reads LNHDA; CDR2 reads SQIVND (reference sequence). V was cut by 4 bases and J by 2 bases, with 11 bases left in between. CDR3 length: 15 amino acids. The CDR3 sequence is CASSKEGLNTGELFF. The CDR3 DNA reads as TGTGCCAGTAGTAAGGAAGGTCTTAACACCGGGGAGCTGTTTTTT.